This is a list of T cell receptor beta chains from one sample in a study of early T cells in non-severe SARS-CoV-2 infection. Each CDR3 protein is one row after TCRdb ran MiXCR on the 5' RACE reads. The data show 25,000 to 35,000 distinct CDR3 sequences, roughly 5.8% seen once. Material for sequencing was whole blood. These receptors came from an adult who was a healthcare worker with PCR-confirmed SARS-CoV-2 infection or an uninfected control (not recorded which). Both conserved end residues are part of each CDR3. The order of the fields is J gene, D gene, clone size, V gene, CDR3 protein, CDR3 DNA. The D gene is left open where the match is weak. Not every row has a clone size; where given, it reads once, few, many or a size class.

TRBJ2-7,TRBD2,few,TRBV25-1,CASSEYRAGEDEQYF,TGTGCCAGCAGTGAATATCGAGCGGGAGAGGACGAGCAGTACTTC
TRBJ1-2,-,many,TRBV12-2,CASRLAREQNPHLNYGYTF,TGTGCAAGTCGCTTAGCCCGGGAGCAGAACCCTCATCTAAACTATGGCTACACCTTC
TRBJ1-6,TRBD1,few,TRBV5-1,CASSPGTADNSPLHF,TGCGCCAGCAGCCCAGGGACAGCCGATAATTCACCCCTCCACTTT
TRBJ2-3,-,-,TRBV7-2,CASSLGAGATDTQYF,TGTGCCAGCAGCTTAGGGGCGGGGGCGACAGATACGCAGTATTTT
TRBJ2-5,-,few,TRBV7-2,CASSLPGTRETQYF,TGTGCCAGCAGCCTCCCGGGGACTCGAGAGACCCAGTACTTC
TRBJ1-2,-,few,TRBV6-2/TRBV6-3,CASRKTEYGYTF,TGTGCCAGCAGGAAGACAGAGTATGGCTACACCTTC
TRBJ2-1,TRBD2,many,TRBV7-3,CASSLTTSGGRLGNEQFF,TGTGCCAGCAGCTTAACGACTAGCGGGGGGCGTCTTGGGAATGAGCAGTTCTTC
TRBJ1-5,-,medium-sized,TRBV30,CAWSVLEGNQPQHF,TGTGCCTGGAGTGTACTGGAGGGCAATCAGCCCCAGCATTTT
TRBJ2-1,-,many,TRBV6-5,CASSFKRSYNEQFF,TGTGCCAGCAGTTTTAAAAGGTCCTACAATGAGCAGTTCTTC
TRBJ1-3,-,many,TRBV12-3/TRBV12-4,CASGPGNTIYF,TGTGCCAGCGGACCTGGAAACACCATATATTTT
TRBJ2-5,TRBD2,many,TRBV9,CASSVGLAAQETQYF,TGTGCCAGCAGCGTAGGACTAGCGGCCCAAGAGACCCAGTACTTC
TRBJ2-1,-,-,TRBV19,CAIPAGASPNSSYNEQFF,TGTGCCATCCCCGCCGGGGCGAGCCCCAACAGCTCCTACAATGAGCAGTTCTTC
TRBJ1-1,-,many,TRBV5-1,CASSLGPARDTEAFF,TGCGCCAGCAGCTTGGGACCCGCGAGGGACACTGAAGCTTTCTTT
TRBJ2-7,-,many,TRBV28,CASSMKGGLTYEQYF,TGTGCCAGCAGCATGAAAGGCGGCCTGACCTACGAGCAGTACTTC
TRBJ2-2,-,many,TRBV5-5,CASSPGTNTGELFF,TGTGCCAGCAGCCCCGGGACAAACACCGGGGAGCTGTTTTTT
TRBJ2-3,TRBD1,-,TRBV29-1,CSVAGTGGLQYF,TGCAGCGTCGCCGGGACAGGGGGCCTGCAGTATTTT
TRBJ1-6,-,many,TRBV12-3/TRBV12-4,CATRESGARNSPLHF,TGTGCCACCCGAGAATCGGGGGCCAGGAATTCACCCCTCCACTTT
TRBJ1-1,-,many,TRBV18,CASSPGFEAFF,TGTGCCAGCTCACCGGGCTTTGAAGCTTTCTTT
TRBJ2-4,-,many,TRBV19,CASSIDLTTYHGKNIQYF,TGTGCCAGTAGTATAGACCTGACCACCTACCACGGCAAAAACATTCAGTACTTC
TRBJ2-2,TRBD1,many,TRBV7-6,CASSPARAGGTGELFF,TGTGCCAGCAGCCCTGCCCGGGCAGGGGGCACCGGGGAGCTGTTTTTT
TRBJ2-1,-,many,TRBV29-1,CSAGSLPAYNEQFF,TGCAGCGCAGGGAGCTTGCCAGCCTACAATGAGCAGTTCTTC
TRBJ2-1,-,many,TRBV5-4,CASSLGQAVEQFF,TGTGCCAGCAGCTTGGGTCAAGCCGTAGAGCAGTTCTTC
TRBJ2-3,-,many,TRBV15,CATSRGRLGDTQYF,TGTGCCACCAGCAGAGGCCGGCTAGGGGATACGCAGTATTTT
TRBJ2-3,-,many,TRBV10-1,CASEITRRADTQYF,TGCGCCAGCGAAATAACCCGGAGGGCAGATACGCAGTATTTT
TRBJ2-4,TRBD2,-,TRBV15,CATSREAAGVGKNIQYF,TGTGCCACCAGCAGAGAGGCAGCGGGAGTTGGCAAAAACATTCAGTACTTC
TRBJ1-2,TRBD1,many,TRBV9,CASSPRRDSNYGYTF,TGTGCCAGCAGCCCGCGACGGGACAGTAACTATGGCTACACCTTC
TRBJ2-5,TRBD2,-,TRBV20-1,CSARDGREAQETQYF,TGCAGTGCTAGAGATGGGCGGGAGGCCCAAGAGACCCAGTACTTC
TRBJ2-7,TRBD2,many,TRBV6-5,CASSYSKLAGFYEQYF,TGTGCCAGCAGTTACTCGAAATTAGCGGGGTTCTACGAGCAGTACTTC
TRBJ2-1,-,many,TRBV28,CASRLLTGGNEQFF,TGTGCCAGCAGACTCCTAACCGGAGGGAATGAGCAGTTCTTC
TRBJ2-1,-,-,TRBV3-1,CASSQRYGLNEQFF,TGTGCCAGCAGCCAGCGATACGGACTCAATGAGCAGTTCTTC
TRBJ2-3,TRBD2,-,TRBV6-1,CASSEGSSGSLSDTQYF,TGTGCCAGCAGTGAAGGGAGCAGCGGGAGTTTATCGGATACGCAGTATTTT
TRBJ2-5,TRBD2,many,TRBV5-1,CASSFTAGGPQETQYF,TGCGCCAGCAGCTTTACCGCGGGGGGCCCCCAAGAGACCCAGTACTTC
TRBJ2-6,-,many,TRBV5-5,CASSLELGKLDVLTF,TGTGCCAGCAGCTTGGAGTTGGGGAAGCTCGACGTCCTGACTTTC
TRBJ2-5,TRBD2,many,TRBV5-4,CASSGRGEGETQYF,TGTGCCAGCAGCGGGAGGGGCGAGGGAGAGACCCAGTACTTC
TRBJ1-1,-,many,TRBV5-1,CASSLTGNTEAFF,TGCGCCAGCAGCTTGACCGGGAACACTGAAGCTTTCTTT
TRBJ2-7,-,many,TRBV7-8,CASSLAPTTGEQYF,TGTGCCAGCAGCTTAGCTCCGACTACCGGCGAGCAGTACTTC
TRBJ2-3,-,many,TRBV18,CASSPLVGTDTQYF,TGTGCCAGCTCACCACTCGTAGGGACAGATACGCAGTATTTT
TRBJ2-2,-,many,TRBV3-1,CASSQETGRGGELFF,TGTGCCAGCAGCCAAGAAACAGGTAGAGGCGGGGAGCTGTTTTTT
TRBJ2-7,-,many,TRBV19,CASTAGSKQYF,TGTGCCAGTACCGCGGGGAGTAAGCAGTACTTC
TRBJ1-3,-,many,TRBV5-3,CARSPWPGNTIYF,TGTGCCAGAAGTCCTTGGCCAGGAAACACCATATATTTT
TRBJ1-4,-,many,TRBV5-4,CASRQQGTNEKLFF,TGTGCCAGCAGACAACAGGGAACTAATGAAAAACTGTTTTTT